The subject of this entry is one T cell receptor beta chain. The CDR3 is 15 residues long. Trimming pared 1 base from V and 3 bases from J, leaving 13 bases between. Germline V CDR1 and CDR2: ENHRY, SYGVKD. Sequencing was performed with immunoSEQ multiplex PCR; in TCRdb, only in-frame clones are kept and a portion is missing. The sample lists 55,000 to 80,000 clones, less than 95% seen once, with 0.58% in the top ten. This specimen belongs to a study of T cell changes during pregnancy in multiple sclerosis. The receptor was isolated from a female donor with multiple sclerosis, enrolled in a pregnancy study. The sequenced sample was peripheral blood, obtained in the third trimester of pregnancy. The J gene is TRBJ2-7, the V gene TRBV10-3; D is possibly TRBD2 (5 bases). In DNA form, the CDR3 reads TGTGCCATCAGTGAGTTTCCGGGAACCAACTACGAGCAGTACTTC. This gives the protein CAISEFPGTNYEQYF.